One sample yielded the 19 T cell receptor beta chains listed below, sequenced in a study of lung T cells in sarcoidosis with Löfgren's syndrome. TCRdb analysed the reads with MiXCR anew, one entry per CDR3 protein. The table shows about 19,000 distinct CDR3 sequences, with roughly a fifth occurring only once. What was sequenced was CD4+ T cells from bronchoalveolar lavage. Every receptor here comes from a human donor with sarcoidosis (Löfgren's syndrome or another form), or a control subject (not recorded which).

This clonotype is classed as medium-sized. The chain couples TRBV20-1 to TRBJ2-7, with TRBD1 as a possible D gene (5 bases). The V and J ends lost 5 bases and 3 bases respectively, with 8 bases between them. The CDR3 has 11 residues. CDR1 DFQATT and CDR2 SNEGSKA come from the germline V gene (reference sequence). The CDR3 sequence: CSALQGYEQYF. In DNA, the CDR3 is TGCAGTGCTCTTCAGGGCTACGAGCAGTACTTC.

This clonotype was observed many times. The genes are TRBV6-1 and TRBJ2-7, with TRBD1 matching 9 bases. Germline V gene data show CDR1 as MNHNS and CDR2 as SASEGT. This CDR3 spans 16 amino acids. The V gene end was trimmed by 6 bases and the J gene end by 0 bases; junction bases not matched to a gene: 9. Here the CDR3 DNA reads TGTGCCAGCAGCATTAACCGGGACAGGGCCTCCTACGAGCAGTACTTC. Protein: CASSINRDRASYEQYF.

This clonotype was seen many times. V usage is TRBV29-1 and J usage is TRBJ2-5; D uncertain. Between the trimmed V and J ends, which lost 5 bases and 3 bases, there was a span of 10 bases. Germline-derived CDR1 and CDR2 are SQVTM and ANQGSEA. The CDR3 loop spans 12 amino acids. CDR3 protein: CSVTSGEETQYF. DNA of the CDR3: TGCAGCGTTACATCGGGTGAAGAGACCCAGTACTTC. The whole variable domain, filled in from reference TRBV29-1 and TRBJ2-5, reads SAVISQKPSRDICQRGTSLTIQCQVDSQVTMMFWYRQQPGQSLTLIATANQGSEATYESGFVIDKFPISRPNLTFSTLTVSNMSPEDSSIYLCSVTSGEETQYFGPGTRLLVL.

The chain links TRBV11-2 to TRBJ2-3; D is possibly TRBD1 (5 bases). Germline CDR1 is SGHAT and CDR2 is FQNNGV. This CDR3 comprises 15 residues. Trimming pared 3 bases from V and 0 bases from J, leaving 10 bases between. CDR3 loop: CASSFWGASTDTQYF. CDR3 nucleotides: TGTGCCAGCAGCTTTTGGGGCGCTAGCACAGATACGCAGTATTTT.

For this clonotype: A much bigger clone sits one base away, suggesting this may be a read error. The rearrangement joins TRBV4-1 to TRBJ2-1; 10 bases map to TRBD2. Germline loops: CDR1 MGHRA, CDR2 YSYEKL. This CDR3 is 16 amino acids long. The CDR3 sequence is CASSQEAGGIYSEQFF. DNA for the CDR3: TGCGCCAGCAGCCAAGAAGCGGGAGGGATCTACAGTGAGCAGTTCTTC.

A remark on this clonotype: Since a much larger clone is just one base distant, this may be a read error. This sequence joins TRBV20-1 and TRBJ2-3; D may be TRBD2 (5 bases). The CDR3 is 16 residues long. Germline V gene data show CDR1 as DFQATT and CDR2 as SNEGSKA (reference sequence). In DNA, the CDR3 is TGCAGTGCTAGAGATTCAAGGAGAGCTAGCACAGATATGCAGTATTTT. Encoded protein: CSARDSRRASTDMQYF.

As to this clonotype: This clone may be a read error of a much larger clone one base away. The chain has TRBV4-1 and TRBJ2-1; 7 bases align to TRBD2. The J segment lost 8 bases and the V segment lost 1 base, leaving 11 bases of the junction unmatched. The CDR3 spans 16 residues. The germline gives CDR1 MGHRA, CDR2 YSYEKL. Here the CDR3 reads CASSQALGRARDEQFF. The CDR3 DNA reads TGCGCCAGCAGCCAAGCCCTTGGGAGGGCTCGCGATGAGCAGTTCTTC.

In its sample, this clonotype was seen many times. The chain combines TRBV7-3 with TRBJ2-5; D gene unclear. Trimming removed 4 bases from V and 0 bases from J, with 6 bases in between. Germline V gene sequence: CDR1 SGHTA, CDR2 FQGTGA. There are 13 residues in the CDR3. Written as DNA, the CDR3 is TGTGCCAGCAGCTCCTCAAACCAAGAGACCCAGTACTTC. Its translation is CASSSSNQETQYF.

This clonotype occurred many times. The chain carries TRBV28 and TRBJ1-2; 8 bases agree with TRBD1. With V trimmed by 6 bases and J by 2 bases, 2 bases remained unmatched. Germline lookup yields CDR1 MDHEN and CDR2 SYDVKM. This CDR3 has 13 residues. The CDR3 DNA follows: TGTGCCAGCAGAACAGGGGGGAACTATGGCTACACCTTC. Amino acids: CASRTGGNYGYTF.

The J gene is TRBJ1-1, the V gene TRBV5-1, with D unresolved. Per germline, CDR1 SGHRS and CDR2 YFSETQ. V shed 0 bases and J shed 7 bases, with 10 bases lying between them. This CDR3 has 13 residues. The DNA for the CDR3 is TGCGCCAGCAGCTTGGGAGGGAATAATGAAGCTTTCTTT. Residues: CASSLGGNNEAFF.

V usage is TRBV30 and J usage is TRBJ1-2; TRBD1 matches 8 bases. The ends lost 0 bases at V and 4 bases at J; junction bases unmatched: 4. Germline CDR1 reads GTSNPN; CDR2 reads SVGIG (reference sequence). This CDR3 spans 14 amino acids. CDR3 region: CAWSVSGGLYGYTF. CDR3 DNA: TGTGCCTGGAGTGTATCAGGGGGCCTCTATGGCTACACCTTC.

This clonotype has a handful of counts. This chain uses TRBV5-4 with TRBJ2-5, with D tentatively TRBD2 (6 bases). The CDR3 is 16 residues long. V lost 6 bases to trimming and J lost 5 bases, with 23 bases between them. Per germline, CDR1 SGHNT and CDR2 YYREEE (reference sequence). CDR3 DNA sequence: TGTGCCAGCACCACTGGTTTGCGGGGTGCGGCGGAGACCCAGTACTTC. Translation gives CASTTGLRGAAETQYF.

The CDR3 sequence: CSVEGTSSYNEQFF. In DNA, the CDR3 is TGCAGCGTTGAAGGGACTTCTTCCTACAATGAGCAGTTCTTC. This chain joins TRBV29-1 and TRBJ2-1, with D possibly being TRBD2 (5 bases). CDR1 SQVTM and CDR2 ANQGSEA come from the germline V gene. This CDR3 region has 14 residues. Trimming left V 1 base short and J 1 base short, with 8 bases between.

Ten or more counts support this clonotype. This chain links TRBV2 with TRBJ1-1; 7 bases line up with TRBD1. Germline V lookup: CDR1 SNHLY, CDR2 FYNNEI. V gave up 6 bases and J gave up 0 bases; unmatched junction bases: 4. CDR3 length equals 14 residues. This CDR3 reads CASRGDSLNTEAFF. As DNA, the CDR3 is TGTGCCAGCAGAGGGGACAGTCTGAACACTGAAGCTTTCTTT.

This clonotype is medium-sized (0.01 to 0.1%) by share. The chain links TRBV6-1 to TRBJ1-5, with D hard to call. Germline assignment: CDR1 MNHNS and CDR2 SASEGT. V dropped 5 bases and J dropped 4 bases, with 15 bases sitting between them. CDR3 size: 15 residues. The CDR3 sequence: CASSRSGYGNQPQHF. CDR3 nucleotide sequence: TGTGCCAGCAGTCGCTCCGGGTACGGAAATCAGCCCCAGCATTTT.

As regards this clonotype: This may come from a read error, since a much larger clone is one base off. This rearrangement joins TRBV12-3 or TRBV12-4 to TRBJ2-1, with D possibly being TRBD2 (5 bases). This CDR3 has 15 amino acids. CDR3 sequence (DNA): TGTGGCAGCAGTTCCCCTATTGGGAGCATCGATGAGCAGTTCTTC. This codes for CGSSSPIGSIDEQFF.

This clonotype rates as medium-sized (0.01 to 0.1%). The rearrangement uses TRBV27 and TRBJ2-3, with TRBD2 as a possible D gene (6 bases). The CDR3 covers 15 residues. Germline CDR1 MNHEY, CDR2 SMNVEV (reference sequence). V shed 5 bases and J shed 0 bases, with 12 bases lying between them. The CDR3 is CASSKRRESTDTQYF. The CDR3 region has the DNA TGTGCCAGCAGTAAACGGCGGGAAAGCACAGATACGCAGTATTTT.

In the case of this clonotype: A much bigger clone sits one base away, suggesting this may be a read error. In nucleotides, the CDR3 is TGTGCCAGCAGCCAAGAAAGGGGAAACTACGAGCAGTACTTC. Translated: CASSQERGNYEQYF. V is TRBV3-1 and J is TRBJ2-7, with D perhaps matching TRBD1 (5 bases). CDR3 length equals 14 residues. V lost 0 bases to trimming and J lost 3 bases, with 9 bases between them. Germline V gene data show CDR1 as LGHDT and CDR2 as YNNKEL (reference sequence).

In this sample, this clonotype turned up a few times. This chain connects TRBV30 to TRBJ1-2; D call uncertain. The CDR3 sequence is 11 residues long. Trimming removed 5 bases from V and 2 bases from J, with 6 bases in between. Germline-derived CDR1 and CDR2 are GTSNPN and SVGIG (reference sequence). The CDR3 is CAWDINYGYTF. Here the CDR3 DNA reads TGTGCCTGGGACATCAACTATGGCTACACCTTC.